What follows is one T cell receptor beta chain and its context. The CDR3 runs to 16 residues. The V gene lost 3 bases and the J gene lost 4 bases, with 17 bases spanning the gap. Germline lookup yields CDR1 MGHDK and CDR2 SYGVNS. This sample is part of a study of blood T cell repertoires in COVID-19. The protocol was immunoSEQ multiplex PCR, while the TCRdb copy is restricted to in-frame clones and leaves out a portion. The table lists 330,000 or so clones, approximately 86% of them singletons. V and J are TRBV25-1 and TRBJ2-3, with TRBD1 as a possible D gene (6 bases). Sequenced input: peripheral blood. The TCR was taken from a man aged 25-40 years with COVID-19, enrolled during active disease. CDR3: CASSESDRSGADTQYF. In nucleotides, the CDR3 is TGTGCCAGCAGTGAGTCCGACAGGTCGGGTGCAGATACGCAGTATTTT.